The following is a T cell receptor beta chain sequence with its context. The sample belongs to a study of shared clonotypes between healthy human individuals. Naive CD8 cells, CD45RO-negative and positively selected for CCR7, excluded terminally differentiated effector memory CD45RA+ cells. There were only Caucasian adults among the donors, and all lived in Nashville, Tennessee. In the source study's methods: ImmunoSEQ sequences covered only the junction and lacked quality scores; filtering therefore differed. Method: immunoSEQ multiplex PCR; TCRdb's copy keeps in-frame clones and lacks some. Clone size and the V and J calls come from that table; the DNA yielded D and trimming. The sample has around 2,000,000 clones, approximately 94% seen once. The sequence was collected from a man in his late teens or twenties in good health. Sequencing input: naive CD8+ T cells sorted from blood.

The CDR3 sequence: CASSQLGSGYNEQFF. CDR3 nucleotides: TGCGCCAGCAGCCAGCTGGGTAGCGGCTACAATGAGCAGTTCTTC. V and J are TRBV4-1 and TRBJ2-1; D is possibly TRBD2 (6 bases). V lost 3 bases, J lost 3 bases, and 12 bases lay in between. Germline V gene data show CDR1 as MGHRA and CDR2 as YSYEKL. The CDR3 covers 15 residues.